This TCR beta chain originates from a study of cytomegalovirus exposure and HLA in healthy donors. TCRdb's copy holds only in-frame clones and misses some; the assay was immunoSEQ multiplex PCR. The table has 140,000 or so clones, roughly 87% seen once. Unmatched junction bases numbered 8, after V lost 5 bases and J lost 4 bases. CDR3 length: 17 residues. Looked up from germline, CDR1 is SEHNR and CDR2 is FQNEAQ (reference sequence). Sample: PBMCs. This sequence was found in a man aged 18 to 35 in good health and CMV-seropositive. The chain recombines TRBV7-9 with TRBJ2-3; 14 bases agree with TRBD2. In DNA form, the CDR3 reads TGTGCCAGCAGCGGGGGACTAGCGGGAGTAGGCGCAGATACGCAGTATTTT. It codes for CASSGGLAGVGADTQYF.